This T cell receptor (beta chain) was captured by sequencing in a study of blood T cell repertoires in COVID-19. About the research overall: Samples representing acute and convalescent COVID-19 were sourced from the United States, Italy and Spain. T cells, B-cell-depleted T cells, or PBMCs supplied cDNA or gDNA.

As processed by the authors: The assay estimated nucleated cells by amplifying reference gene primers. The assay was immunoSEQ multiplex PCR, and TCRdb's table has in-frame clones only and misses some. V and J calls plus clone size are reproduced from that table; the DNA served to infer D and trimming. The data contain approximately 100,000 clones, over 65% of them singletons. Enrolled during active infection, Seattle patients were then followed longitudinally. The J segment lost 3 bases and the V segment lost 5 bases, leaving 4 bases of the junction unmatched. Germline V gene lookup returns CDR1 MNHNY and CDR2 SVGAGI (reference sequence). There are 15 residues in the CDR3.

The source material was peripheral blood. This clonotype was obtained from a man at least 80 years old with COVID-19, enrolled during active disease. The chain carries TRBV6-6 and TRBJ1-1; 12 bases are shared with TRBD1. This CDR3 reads CASSPGQGADTEAFF. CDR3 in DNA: TGTGCCAGCAGTCCGGGACAGGGGGCGGACACTGAAGCTTTCTTT.